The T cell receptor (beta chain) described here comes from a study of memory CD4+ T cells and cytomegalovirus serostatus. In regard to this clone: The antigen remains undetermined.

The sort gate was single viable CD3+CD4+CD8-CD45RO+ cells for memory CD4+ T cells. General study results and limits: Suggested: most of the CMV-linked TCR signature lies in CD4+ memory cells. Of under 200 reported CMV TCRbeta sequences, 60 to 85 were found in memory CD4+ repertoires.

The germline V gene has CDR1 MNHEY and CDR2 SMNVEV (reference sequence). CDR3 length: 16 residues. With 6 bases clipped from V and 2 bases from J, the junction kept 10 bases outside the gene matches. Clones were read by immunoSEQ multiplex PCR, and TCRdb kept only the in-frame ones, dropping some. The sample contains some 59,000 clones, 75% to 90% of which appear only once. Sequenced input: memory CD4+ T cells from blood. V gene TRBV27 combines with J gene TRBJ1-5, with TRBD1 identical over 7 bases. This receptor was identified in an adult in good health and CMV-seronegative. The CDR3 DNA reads TGTGCCAGCAGCCAAGGAACAGGGGTCGGCAATCAGCCCCAGCATTTT. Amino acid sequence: CASSQGTGVGNQPQHF.